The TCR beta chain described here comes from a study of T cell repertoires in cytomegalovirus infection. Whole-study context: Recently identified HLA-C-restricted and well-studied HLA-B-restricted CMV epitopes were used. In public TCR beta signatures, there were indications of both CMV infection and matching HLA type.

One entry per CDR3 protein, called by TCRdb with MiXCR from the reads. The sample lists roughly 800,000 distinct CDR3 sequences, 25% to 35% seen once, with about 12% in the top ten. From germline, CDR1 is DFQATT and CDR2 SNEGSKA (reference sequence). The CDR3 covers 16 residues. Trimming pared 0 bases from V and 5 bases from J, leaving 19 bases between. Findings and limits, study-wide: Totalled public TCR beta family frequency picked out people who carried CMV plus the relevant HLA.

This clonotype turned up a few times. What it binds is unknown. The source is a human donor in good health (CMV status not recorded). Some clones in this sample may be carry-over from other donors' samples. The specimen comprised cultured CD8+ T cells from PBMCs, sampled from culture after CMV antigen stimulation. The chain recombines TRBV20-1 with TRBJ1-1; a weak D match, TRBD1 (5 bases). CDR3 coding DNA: TGCAGTGCTAGAGATTGGACACCACGGGGCAGGACTGAAGCTTTCTTT. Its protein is CSARDWTPRGRTEAFF.